These T cell receptor beta chains were read from a single sample in a study of blood T cells in healthy people across ages. Each CDR3 protein is one row after TCRdb ran MiXCR on the 5' RACE reads. The table includes some 700,000 distinct CDR3 sequences, 20% to 25% detected once. The sample taken for sequencing was blood. These receptors originate from a man between 70 and 80 years old in good health. Both conserved end residues are part of each CDR3. D genes are given only for firm matches. Some rows mark clone size as missing; the rest say once, few, many or name a class of expanded clone.

V gene: TRBV5-1
J gene: TRBJ1-2
clone size: many
D gene: .
CDR3 protein: CASSLGPRNNYGYTF
CDR3 DNA: TGCGCCAGCAGCTTGGGTCCGCGGAATAACTATGGCTACACCTTC

V gene: TRBV2
J gene: TRBJ1-1
clone size: .
D gene: .
CDR3 protein: CASSELGRENTEAFF
CDR3 DNA: TGTGCCAGCAGTGAACTGGGCAGGGAAAACACTGAAGCTTTCTTT

V gene: TRBV2
J gene: TRBJ1-4
clone size: few
D gene: .
CDR3 protein: CASIQTRDGKLFF
CDR3 DNA: TGTGCCAGCATTCAGACCCGGGACGGAAAACTGTTTTTT

V gene: TRBV3-1
J gene: TRBJ2-3
clone size: .
D gene: TRBD1
CDR3 protein: CASSQDLRGLSDTQYF
CDR3 DNA: TGTGCCAGCAGCCAAGATCTCAGGGGGCTATCAGATACGCAGTATTTT

V gene: TRBV25-1
J gene: TRBJ2-3
clone size: few
D gene: TRBD2
CDR3 protein: CASITSAGAMADTQYF
CDR3 DNA: TGTGCCAGCATAACCTCAGCGGGAGCTATGGCAGATACGCAGTATTTT

V gene: TRBV15
J gene: TRBJ2-3
clone size: .
D gene: .
CDR3 protein: CATSRASYGPDTQYF
CDR3 DNA: TGTGCCACCAGCAGAGCGTCTTATGGGCCAGATACGCAGTATTTT

V gene: TRBV6-2/TRBV6-3
J gene: TRBJ2-2
clone size: once
D gene: TRBD2
CDR3 protein: CASSYTGGGELFF
CDR3 DNA: TGTGCCAGCAGTTATACGGGAGGCGGGGAGCTGTTTTTT

V gene: TRBV27
J gene: TRBJ2-1
clone size: .
D gene: TRBD1
CDR3 protein: CASKGQSYNEQFF
CDR3 DNA: TGTGCCAGCAAGGGACAGTCTTACAATGAGCAGTTCTTC

V gene: TRBV5-1
J gene: TRBJ2-7
clone size: .
D gene: .
CDR3 protein: CASSLGRGAFSYEQYF
CDR3 DNA: TGCGCCAGCAGCTTGGGCCGGGGGGCCTTCTCCTACGAGCAGTACTTC

V gene: TRBV3-1
J gene: TRBJ2-1
clone size: .
D gene: .
CDR3 protein: CASSATDFRTYNEQFF
CDR3 DNA: TGTGCCAGCAGCGCTACGGACTTCCGGACCTACAATGAGCAGTTCTTC

V gene: TRBV9
J gene: TRBJ2-5
clone size: .
D gene: .
CDR3 protein: CASSGTGRAGETQYF
CDR3 DNA: TGTGCCAGCAGCGGAACAGGGCGGGCCGGGGAGACCCAGTACTTC

V gene: TRBV29-1
J gene: TRBJ2-4
clone size: .
D gene: .
CDR3 protein: CSAAVAAKNIQYF
CDR3 DNA: TGCAGCGCCGCGGTGGCCGCCAAAAACATTCAGTACTTC

V gene: TRBV20-1
J gene: TRBJ2-1
clone size: .
D gene: .
CDR3 protein: CSAPVRVGNEQFF
CDR3 DNA: TGCAGTGCCCCCGTCCGCGTCGGCAATGAGCAGTTCTTC

V gene: TRBV24-1
J gene: TRBJ2-1
clone size: few
D gene: TRBD1
CDR3 protein: CATSTGQAYNEQFF
CDR3 DNA: TGTGCCACCAGCACCGGACAGGCCTACAATGAGCAGTTCTTC

V gene: TRBV29-1
J gene: TRBJ1-2
clone size: .
D gene: .
CDR3 protein: CSVDDRANYGYTF
CDR3 DNA: TGCAGCGTTGACGACAGAGCTAACTATGGCTACACCTTC

V gene: TRBV20-1
J gene: TRBJ1-2
clone size: few
D gene: .
CDR3 protein: CSHYITGRDYGYTF
CDR3 DNA: TGCAGTCACTATATAACAGGACGGGACTATGGCTACACCTTC

V gene: TRBV28
J gene: TRBJ2-7
clone size: many
D gene: .
CDR3 protein: CASSPWTGSYEQYF
CDR3 DNA: TGTGCCAGCAGTCCATGGACTGGCTCCTACGAGCAGTACTTC

V gene: TRBV12-3/TRBV12-4
J gene: TRBJ2-3
clone size: .
D gene: TRBD1
CDR3 protein: CASSPHDRGADTQYF
CDR3 DNA: TGTGCCAGCAGTCCCCACGACAGGGGTGCAGATACGCAGTATTTT

V gene: TRBV29-1
J gene: TRBJ1-2
clone size: few
D gene: .
CDR3 protein: CSVEDGHLPSDGYTF
CDR3 DNA: TGCAGCGTTGAAGATGGACATCTCCCCTCTGATGGCTACACCTTC

V gene: TRBV7-7
J gene: TRBJ2-2
clone size: few
D gene: .
CDR3 protein: CASSSGTALTGELFF
CDR3 DNA: TGTGCCAGCAGCTCCGGGACCGCTCTCACCGGGGAGCTGTTTTTT

V gene: TRBV6-1
J gene: TRBJ2-7
clone size: few
D gene: .
CDR3 protein: CASSEALRAYEQYF
CDR3 DNA: TGTGCCAGCAGTGAAGCGCTTCGGGCCTACGAGCAGTACTTC

V gene: TRBV11-3
J gene: TRBJ2-1
clone size: few
D gene: TRBD2
CDR3 protein: CASSLALGERGDNEQFF
CDR3 DNA: TGTGCCAGCAGCTTAGCTCTCGGGGAGCGGGGGGACAATGAGCAGTTCTTC

V gene: TRBV10-2
J gene: TRBJ2-5
clone size: .
D gene: .
CDR3 protein: CASSGSPLGAQYF
CDR3 DNA: TGCGCCAGCAGTGGGTCCCCGCTTGGGGCCCAGTACTTC

V gene: TRBV4-3
J gene: TRBJ1-2
clone size: .
D gene: .
CDR3 protein: CASSQQGGWSGYTF
CDR3 DNA: TGCGCCAGCAGCCAACAGGGCGGTTGGTCGGGCTACACCTTC

V gene: TRBV29-1
J gene: TRBJ2-1
clone size: .
D gene: .
CDR3 protein: CSVEWGTSSYNEQFF
CDR3 DNA: TGCAGCGTTGAATGGGGAACTAGCTCCTACAATGAGCAGTTCTTC

V gene: TRBV2
J gene: TRBJ1-4
clone size: few
D gene: .
CDR3 protein: CASSVGAATNEKLFF
CDR3 DNA: TGTGCCAGCAGTGTTGGGGCAGCAACTAATGAAAAACTGTTTTTT

V gene: TRBV20-1
J gene: TRBJ1-5
clone size: many
D gene: .
CDR3 protein: CSAPQQGSLNQPQHF
CDR3 DNA: TGCAGTGCACCACAACAGGGAAGTCTCAATCAGCCCCAGCATTTT

V gene: TRBV7-9
J gene: TRBJ1-4
clone size: .
D gene: .
CDR3 protein: CASSRRLSEKLFF
CDR3 DNA: TGTGCCAGCAGCCGTCGGCTGAGTGAAAAACTGTTTTTT

V gene: TRBV5-1
J gene: TRBJ1-4
clone size: .
D gene: .
CDR3 protein: CASSPLTASIEKLFF
CDR3 DNA: TGCGCCAGCAGCCCGCTAACAGCTAGCATTGAAAAACTGTTTTTT

V gene: TRBV7-9
J gene: TRBJ1-4
clone size: .
D gene: .
CDR3 protein: CASSLVDTRKLFF
CDR3 DNA: TGTGCCAGCAGCCTAGTGGACACGAGAAAACTGTTTTTT

V gene: TRBV29-1
J gene: TRBJ1-2
clone size: .
D gene: .
CDR3 protein: CSVDGGPSYGYTF
CDR3 DNA: TGCAGCGTTGACGGGGGCCCATCCTATGGCTACACCTTC